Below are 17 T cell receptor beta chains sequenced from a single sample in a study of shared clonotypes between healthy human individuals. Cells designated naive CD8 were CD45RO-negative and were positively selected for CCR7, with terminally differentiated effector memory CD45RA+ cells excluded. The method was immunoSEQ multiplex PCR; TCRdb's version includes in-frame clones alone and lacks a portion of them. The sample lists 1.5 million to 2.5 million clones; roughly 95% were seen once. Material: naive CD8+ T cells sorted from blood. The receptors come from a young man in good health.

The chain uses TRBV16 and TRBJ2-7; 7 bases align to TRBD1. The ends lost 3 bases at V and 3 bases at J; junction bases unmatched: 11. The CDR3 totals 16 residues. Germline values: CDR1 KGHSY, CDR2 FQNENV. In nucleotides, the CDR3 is TGTGCCAGCAGCCACTTGACAGGGTCCCCCCTCTACGAGCAGTACTTC. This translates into CASSHLTGSPLYEQYF.

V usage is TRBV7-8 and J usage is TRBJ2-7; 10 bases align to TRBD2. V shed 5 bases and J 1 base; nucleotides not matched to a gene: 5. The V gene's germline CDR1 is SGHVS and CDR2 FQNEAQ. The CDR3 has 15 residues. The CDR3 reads CASSLWTSGSYEQYF. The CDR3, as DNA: TGTGCCAGCAGCCTGTGGACTAGCGGATCCTACGAGCAGTACTTC.

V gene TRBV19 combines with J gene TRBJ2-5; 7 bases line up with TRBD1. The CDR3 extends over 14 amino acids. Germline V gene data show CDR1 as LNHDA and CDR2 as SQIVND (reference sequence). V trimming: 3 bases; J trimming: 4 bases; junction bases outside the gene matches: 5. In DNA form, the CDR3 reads TGTGCCAGTAGTATTATAGGGACAGCAGAGACCCAGTACTTC. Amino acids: CASSIIGTAETQYF.

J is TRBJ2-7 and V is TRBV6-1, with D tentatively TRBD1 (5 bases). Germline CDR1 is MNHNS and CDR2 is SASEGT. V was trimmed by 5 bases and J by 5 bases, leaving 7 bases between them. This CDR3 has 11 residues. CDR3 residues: CASSIRDEQYF. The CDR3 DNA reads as TGTGCCAGCAGTATCAGGGACGAGCAGTACTTC.

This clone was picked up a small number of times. This chain's CDR3 is CASSFGRNTEAFF. In DNA, the CDR3 is TGTGCCAGCAGTTTTGGCAGGAACACTGAAGCTTTCTTT. The chain combines TRBV28 with TRBJ1-1, with D hard to call. This CDR3 has 13 residues. The V gene's germline CDR1 is MDHEN and CDR2 SYDVKM. Trimming pared 3 bases from V and 1 base from J, leaving 6 bases between.

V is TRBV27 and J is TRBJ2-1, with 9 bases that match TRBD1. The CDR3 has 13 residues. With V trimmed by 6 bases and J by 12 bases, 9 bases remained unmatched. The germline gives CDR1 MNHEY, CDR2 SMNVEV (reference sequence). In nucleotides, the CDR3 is TGTGCCAGCAGCCCAGAGCAGACAGGGGGGCAGTTCTTC. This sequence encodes CASSPEQTGGQFF.

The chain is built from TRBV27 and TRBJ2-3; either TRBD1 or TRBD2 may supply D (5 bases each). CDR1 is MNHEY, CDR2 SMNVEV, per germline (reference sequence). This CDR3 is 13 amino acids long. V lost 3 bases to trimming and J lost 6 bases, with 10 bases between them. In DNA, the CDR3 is TGTGCCAGCAGTTTTGGGACCTGGGATACGCAGTATTTT. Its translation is CASSFGTWDTQYF.

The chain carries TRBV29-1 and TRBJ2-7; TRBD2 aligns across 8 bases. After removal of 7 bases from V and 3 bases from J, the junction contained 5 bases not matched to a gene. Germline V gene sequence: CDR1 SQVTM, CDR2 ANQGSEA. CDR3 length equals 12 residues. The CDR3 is CSGLGGGYEQYF. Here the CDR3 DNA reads TGCAGCGGTCTCGGGGGGGGCTACGAGCAGTACTTC.

The CDR3 spells CAWKRERGPYFYEQYF. CDR3 DNA sequence: TGTGCCTGGAAACGTGAGCGGGGGCCATATTTCTACGAGCAGTACTTC. The chain carries TRBV30 and TRBJ2-7, with 8 bases identical to TRBD2. The V segment lost 4 bases and the J segment 3 bases; nucleotides outside the gene matches: 14. Per the germline V gene, CDR1 is GTSNPN and CDR2 is SVGIG (reference sequence). The CDR3 has 16 residues.

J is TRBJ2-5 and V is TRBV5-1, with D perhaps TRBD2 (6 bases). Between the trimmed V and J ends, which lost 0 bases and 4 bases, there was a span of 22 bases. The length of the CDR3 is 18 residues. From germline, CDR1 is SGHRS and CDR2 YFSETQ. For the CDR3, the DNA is TGCGCCAGCAGCTTGGTTTTTTCTGGGGGACTCGCAACAGAGACCCAGTACTTC. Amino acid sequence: CASSLVFSGGLATETQYF.

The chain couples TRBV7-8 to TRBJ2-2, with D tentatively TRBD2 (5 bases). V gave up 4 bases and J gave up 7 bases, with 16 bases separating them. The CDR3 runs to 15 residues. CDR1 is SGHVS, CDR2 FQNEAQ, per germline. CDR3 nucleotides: TGTGCCAGCAGCTCCGTCGGGGAGCTGATCGGGGAGCTGTTTTTT. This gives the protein CASSSVGELIGELFF.

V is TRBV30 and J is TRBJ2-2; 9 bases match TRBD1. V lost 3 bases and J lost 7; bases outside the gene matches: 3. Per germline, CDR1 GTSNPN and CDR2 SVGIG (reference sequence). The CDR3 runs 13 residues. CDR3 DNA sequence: TGTGCCTGGAGACAGGGGGCGGGCGGGGAGCTGTTTTTT. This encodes CAWRQGAGGELFF.

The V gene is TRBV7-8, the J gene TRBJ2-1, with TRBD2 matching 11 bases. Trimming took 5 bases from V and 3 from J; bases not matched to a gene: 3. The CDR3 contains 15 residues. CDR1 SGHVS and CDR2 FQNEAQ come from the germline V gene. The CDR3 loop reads CASSLSGRGYNEQFF. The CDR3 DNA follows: TGTGCCAGCAGCCTTAGCGGGAGGGGCTACAATGAGCAGTTCTTC.

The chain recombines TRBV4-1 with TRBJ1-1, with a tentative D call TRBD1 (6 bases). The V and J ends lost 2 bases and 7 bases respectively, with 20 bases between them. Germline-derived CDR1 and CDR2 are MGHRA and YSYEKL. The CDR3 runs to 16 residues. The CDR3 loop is CASSQLNGRGKIEAFF. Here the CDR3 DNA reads TGCGCCAGCAGCCAACTCAATGGGAGGGGGAAGATTGAAGCTTTCTTT.

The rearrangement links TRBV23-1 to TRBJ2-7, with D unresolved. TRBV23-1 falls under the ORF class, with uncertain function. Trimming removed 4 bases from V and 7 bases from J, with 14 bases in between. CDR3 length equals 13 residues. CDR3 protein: CASSPSFRLEQYF. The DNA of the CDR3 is TGCGCCAGCAGTCCGTCTTTCCGTTTAGAGCAGTACTTC.

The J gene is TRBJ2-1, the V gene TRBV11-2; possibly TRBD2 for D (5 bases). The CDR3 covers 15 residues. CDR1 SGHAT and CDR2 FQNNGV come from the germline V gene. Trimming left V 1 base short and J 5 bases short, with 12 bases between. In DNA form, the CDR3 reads TGTGCCAGCAGCTTAGCACTAGGGCGGGACAATGAGCAGTTCTTC. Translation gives CASSLALGRDNEQFF.

CDR3 sequence reads: CASSLRQGVYQETQYF. CDR3 sequence (DNA): TGCGCCAGCAGCCTTCGACAGGGGGTGTACCAAGAGACCCAGTACTTC. This rearrangement joins TRBV4-3 to TRBJ2-5; 9 positions agree with TRBD1. Germline V gene lookup returns CDR1 LGHNA and CDR2 YSLEER. V dropped 4 bases and J dropped 0; count of bases not matched to a gene: 6. The CDR3 has 16 amino acids.